The 9 T cell receptor beta chains listed next were all sequenced from one sample in a study of cytomegalovirus exposure and HLA in healthy donors. The table came from immunoSEQ multiplex PCR; TCRdb's copy has only in-frame clones and leaves some out. Counted here are 150,000 or so clones, about 82% occurring once; the ten biggest clones make up about 1.9%. Sequenced material: PBMCs. The receptors were sampled from a human donor in good health.

V is TRBV4-2 and J is TRBJ1-2; D might be TRBD1 (5 bases). The germline V and J ends were trimmed by 7 bases and 2 bases, with 14 bases remaining between them. CDR3 size: 14 residues. The germline V gene encodes CDR1 LGHNA and CDR2 YNFKEQ. CDR3 nucleotides: TGTGCCAGCAACGCGGGGGACGGAAACTATGGCTACACCTTC. Protein: CASNAGDGNYGYTF.

The chain uses TRBV7-2 and TRBJ2-7; TRBD2 matches at 11 bases. V lost 2 bases to trimming and J lost 4 bases; unmatched junction nucleotides: 7. The germline CDR1 and CDR2 sequences are SGHTA and FQGNSA. The CDR3 is 16 amino acids. The CDR3 here is CASSLSLTSGGYEQYF. In DNA form, the CDR3 reads TGTGCCAGCAGCTTATCATTAACTAGCGGGGGATACGAGCAGTACTTC.

This clone was seen once. V and J are TRBV7-6 and TRBJ2-2, with D maybe TRBD2 (6 bases). The CDR3 is 15 amino acids. The germline CDR1 and CDR2 sequences are SGHVS and FNYEAQ. V lost 5 bases to trimming and J lost 4 bases, with 14 bases between them. The CDR3 region is CASSLGRSGTGELFF. In nucleotides, the CDR3 is TGTGCCAGCAGCCTCGGGAGATCGGGCACCGGGGAGCTGTTTTTT.

Notes on this clone: The sample has other DNA sequences that encode this CDR3 too. The CDR3: CASSLGPEYGYTF. CDR3 in DNA: TGTGCCAGCAGTTTAGGGCCAGAATATGGCTACACCTTC. The chain uses TRBV28 and TRBJ1-2, with no clear D. V was clipped by 2 bases and J by 5 bases, with 9 bases between them. Germline CDR1 MDHEN, CDR2 SYDVKM. CDR3 length equals 13 residues.

This chain links TRBV4-1 with TRBJ2-2; weak D call: TRBD2 (5 bases). This CDR3 is built from 16 residues. The V gene's germline CDR1 is MGHRA and CDR2 YSYEKL. With 1 base removed from V and 5 bases from J, the gap between germline ends came to 14 bases. The CDR3 loop reads CASSQGTGRGTGELFF. CDR3 DNA sequence: TGCGCCAGCAGCCAAGGGACCGGAAGAGGGACCGGGGAGCTGTTTTTT.

The chain links TRBV28 to TRBJ1-5, with D perhaps TRBD1 (5 bases). V lost 2 bases, J lost 4 bases, and 9 bases lay in between. Looked up from germline, CDR1 is MDHEN and CDR2 is SYDVKM. CDR3 length equals 14 residues. Here the CDR3 DNA reads TGTGCCAGCAGTTTAGGGGCCGCTAATCAGCCCCAGCATTTT. Translating gives CASSLGAANQPQHF.

The chain recombines TRBV5-1 with TRBJ2-7; 11 bases fit TRBD1. Germline V gene data show CDR1 as SGHRS and CDR2 as YFSETQ. The length of the CDR3 is 14 residues. Unmatched junction bases numbered 5, after V lost 3 bases and J lost 6 bases. The DNA for the CDR3 is TGCGCCAGCAGCTGGGAGGACAGGGGGCGCGAGCAGTACTTC. It yields the protein CASSWEDRGREQYF.

This clone appeared once. This CDR3 reads CASSLASDRGSLGMNTEAFF. The CDR3 nucleotides read TGTGCCAGCAGCTTGGCCTCTGACAGGGGAAGTCTCGGCATGAACACTGAAGCTTTCTTT. The rearrangement uses TRBV5-8 and TRBJ1-1; 8 positions match TRBD1. CDR1 SGHTS and CDR2 YDEGEE come from the germline V gene. V dropped 0 bases and J dropped 0; count of bases not matched to a gene: 16. The CDR3 is made up of 20 amino acids.

The V call is TRBV4-2, the J call TRBJ2-7; D remains ambiguous. The CDR3 length is 14 residues. The V and J ends lost 0 bases and 8 bases respectively, with 14 bases between them. CDR1 and CDR2 (germline): LGHNA, YNFKEQ. As DNA, the CDR3 is TGTGCCAGCAGCCAAGAGGCGGAATCGCGAAAGCAGTACTTC. This sequence encodes CASSQEAESRKQYF.